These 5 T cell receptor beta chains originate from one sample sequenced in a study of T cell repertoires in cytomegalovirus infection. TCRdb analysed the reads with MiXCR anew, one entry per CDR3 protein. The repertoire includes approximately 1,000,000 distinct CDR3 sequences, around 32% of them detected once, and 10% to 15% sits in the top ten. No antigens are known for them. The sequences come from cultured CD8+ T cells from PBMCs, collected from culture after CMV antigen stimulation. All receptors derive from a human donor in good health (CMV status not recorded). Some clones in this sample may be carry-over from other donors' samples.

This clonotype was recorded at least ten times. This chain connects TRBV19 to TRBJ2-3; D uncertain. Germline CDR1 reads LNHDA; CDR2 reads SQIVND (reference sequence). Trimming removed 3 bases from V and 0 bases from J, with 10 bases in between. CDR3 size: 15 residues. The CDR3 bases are TGTGCCAGTAGTATCCCCCCCCTGAGCACAGATACGCAGTATTTT. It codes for CASSIPPLSTDTQYF.

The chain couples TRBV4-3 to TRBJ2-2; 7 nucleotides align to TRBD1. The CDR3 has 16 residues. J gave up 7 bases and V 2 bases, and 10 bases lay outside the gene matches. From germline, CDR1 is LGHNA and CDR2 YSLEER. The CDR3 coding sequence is TGCGCCAGCAGCCAAAAGATTTGGCAGGGGGACGGGGAGCTGTTTTTT. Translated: CASSQKIWQGDGELFF.

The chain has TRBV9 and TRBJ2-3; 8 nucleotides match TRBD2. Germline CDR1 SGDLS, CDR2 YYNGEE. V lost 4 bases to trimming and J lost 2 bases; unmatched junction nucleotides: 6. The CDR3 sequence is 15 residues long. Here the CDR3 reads CASSPRGDPTDTQYF. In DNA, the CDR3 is TGTGCCAGCAGCCCGCGGGGGGACCCCACAGATACGCAGTATTTT. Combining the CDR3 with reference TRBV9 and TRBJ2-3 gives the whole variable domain DSGVTQTPKHLITATGQRVTLRCSPRSGDLSVYWYQQSLDQGLQFLIQYYNGEERAKGNILERFSAQQFPDLHSELNLSSLELGDSALYFCASSPRGDPTDTQYFGPGTRLTVL.

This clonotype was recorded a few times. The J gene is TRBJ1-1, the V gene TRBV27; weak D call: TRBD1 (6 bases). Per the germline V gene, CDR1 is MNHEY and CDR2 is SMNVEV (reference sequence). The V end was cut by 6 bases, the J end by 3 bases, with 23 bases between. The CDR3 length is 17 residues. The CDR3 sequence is CASSRPPTGTRDTEAFF. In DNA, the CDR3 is TGTGCCAGCAGCCGACCCCCGACAGGCACTCGGGACACTGAAGCTTTCTTT.

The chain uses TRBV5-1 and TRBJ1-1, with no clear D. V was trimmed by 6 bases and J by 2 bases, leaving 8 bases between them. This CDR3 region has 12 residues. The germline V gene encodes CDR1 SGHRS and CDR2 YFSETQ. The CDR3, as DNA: TGCGCCAGCAATGAGGGTAACACTGAAGCTTTCTTT. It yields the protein CASNEGNTEAFF. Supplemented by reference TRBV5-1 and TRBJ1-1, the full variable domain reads KAGVTQTPRYLIKTRGQQVTLSCSPISGHRSVSWYQQTPGQGLQFLFEYFSETQRNKGNFPGRFSGRQFSNSRSEMNVSTLELGDSALYLCASNEGNTEAFFGQGTRLTVV.